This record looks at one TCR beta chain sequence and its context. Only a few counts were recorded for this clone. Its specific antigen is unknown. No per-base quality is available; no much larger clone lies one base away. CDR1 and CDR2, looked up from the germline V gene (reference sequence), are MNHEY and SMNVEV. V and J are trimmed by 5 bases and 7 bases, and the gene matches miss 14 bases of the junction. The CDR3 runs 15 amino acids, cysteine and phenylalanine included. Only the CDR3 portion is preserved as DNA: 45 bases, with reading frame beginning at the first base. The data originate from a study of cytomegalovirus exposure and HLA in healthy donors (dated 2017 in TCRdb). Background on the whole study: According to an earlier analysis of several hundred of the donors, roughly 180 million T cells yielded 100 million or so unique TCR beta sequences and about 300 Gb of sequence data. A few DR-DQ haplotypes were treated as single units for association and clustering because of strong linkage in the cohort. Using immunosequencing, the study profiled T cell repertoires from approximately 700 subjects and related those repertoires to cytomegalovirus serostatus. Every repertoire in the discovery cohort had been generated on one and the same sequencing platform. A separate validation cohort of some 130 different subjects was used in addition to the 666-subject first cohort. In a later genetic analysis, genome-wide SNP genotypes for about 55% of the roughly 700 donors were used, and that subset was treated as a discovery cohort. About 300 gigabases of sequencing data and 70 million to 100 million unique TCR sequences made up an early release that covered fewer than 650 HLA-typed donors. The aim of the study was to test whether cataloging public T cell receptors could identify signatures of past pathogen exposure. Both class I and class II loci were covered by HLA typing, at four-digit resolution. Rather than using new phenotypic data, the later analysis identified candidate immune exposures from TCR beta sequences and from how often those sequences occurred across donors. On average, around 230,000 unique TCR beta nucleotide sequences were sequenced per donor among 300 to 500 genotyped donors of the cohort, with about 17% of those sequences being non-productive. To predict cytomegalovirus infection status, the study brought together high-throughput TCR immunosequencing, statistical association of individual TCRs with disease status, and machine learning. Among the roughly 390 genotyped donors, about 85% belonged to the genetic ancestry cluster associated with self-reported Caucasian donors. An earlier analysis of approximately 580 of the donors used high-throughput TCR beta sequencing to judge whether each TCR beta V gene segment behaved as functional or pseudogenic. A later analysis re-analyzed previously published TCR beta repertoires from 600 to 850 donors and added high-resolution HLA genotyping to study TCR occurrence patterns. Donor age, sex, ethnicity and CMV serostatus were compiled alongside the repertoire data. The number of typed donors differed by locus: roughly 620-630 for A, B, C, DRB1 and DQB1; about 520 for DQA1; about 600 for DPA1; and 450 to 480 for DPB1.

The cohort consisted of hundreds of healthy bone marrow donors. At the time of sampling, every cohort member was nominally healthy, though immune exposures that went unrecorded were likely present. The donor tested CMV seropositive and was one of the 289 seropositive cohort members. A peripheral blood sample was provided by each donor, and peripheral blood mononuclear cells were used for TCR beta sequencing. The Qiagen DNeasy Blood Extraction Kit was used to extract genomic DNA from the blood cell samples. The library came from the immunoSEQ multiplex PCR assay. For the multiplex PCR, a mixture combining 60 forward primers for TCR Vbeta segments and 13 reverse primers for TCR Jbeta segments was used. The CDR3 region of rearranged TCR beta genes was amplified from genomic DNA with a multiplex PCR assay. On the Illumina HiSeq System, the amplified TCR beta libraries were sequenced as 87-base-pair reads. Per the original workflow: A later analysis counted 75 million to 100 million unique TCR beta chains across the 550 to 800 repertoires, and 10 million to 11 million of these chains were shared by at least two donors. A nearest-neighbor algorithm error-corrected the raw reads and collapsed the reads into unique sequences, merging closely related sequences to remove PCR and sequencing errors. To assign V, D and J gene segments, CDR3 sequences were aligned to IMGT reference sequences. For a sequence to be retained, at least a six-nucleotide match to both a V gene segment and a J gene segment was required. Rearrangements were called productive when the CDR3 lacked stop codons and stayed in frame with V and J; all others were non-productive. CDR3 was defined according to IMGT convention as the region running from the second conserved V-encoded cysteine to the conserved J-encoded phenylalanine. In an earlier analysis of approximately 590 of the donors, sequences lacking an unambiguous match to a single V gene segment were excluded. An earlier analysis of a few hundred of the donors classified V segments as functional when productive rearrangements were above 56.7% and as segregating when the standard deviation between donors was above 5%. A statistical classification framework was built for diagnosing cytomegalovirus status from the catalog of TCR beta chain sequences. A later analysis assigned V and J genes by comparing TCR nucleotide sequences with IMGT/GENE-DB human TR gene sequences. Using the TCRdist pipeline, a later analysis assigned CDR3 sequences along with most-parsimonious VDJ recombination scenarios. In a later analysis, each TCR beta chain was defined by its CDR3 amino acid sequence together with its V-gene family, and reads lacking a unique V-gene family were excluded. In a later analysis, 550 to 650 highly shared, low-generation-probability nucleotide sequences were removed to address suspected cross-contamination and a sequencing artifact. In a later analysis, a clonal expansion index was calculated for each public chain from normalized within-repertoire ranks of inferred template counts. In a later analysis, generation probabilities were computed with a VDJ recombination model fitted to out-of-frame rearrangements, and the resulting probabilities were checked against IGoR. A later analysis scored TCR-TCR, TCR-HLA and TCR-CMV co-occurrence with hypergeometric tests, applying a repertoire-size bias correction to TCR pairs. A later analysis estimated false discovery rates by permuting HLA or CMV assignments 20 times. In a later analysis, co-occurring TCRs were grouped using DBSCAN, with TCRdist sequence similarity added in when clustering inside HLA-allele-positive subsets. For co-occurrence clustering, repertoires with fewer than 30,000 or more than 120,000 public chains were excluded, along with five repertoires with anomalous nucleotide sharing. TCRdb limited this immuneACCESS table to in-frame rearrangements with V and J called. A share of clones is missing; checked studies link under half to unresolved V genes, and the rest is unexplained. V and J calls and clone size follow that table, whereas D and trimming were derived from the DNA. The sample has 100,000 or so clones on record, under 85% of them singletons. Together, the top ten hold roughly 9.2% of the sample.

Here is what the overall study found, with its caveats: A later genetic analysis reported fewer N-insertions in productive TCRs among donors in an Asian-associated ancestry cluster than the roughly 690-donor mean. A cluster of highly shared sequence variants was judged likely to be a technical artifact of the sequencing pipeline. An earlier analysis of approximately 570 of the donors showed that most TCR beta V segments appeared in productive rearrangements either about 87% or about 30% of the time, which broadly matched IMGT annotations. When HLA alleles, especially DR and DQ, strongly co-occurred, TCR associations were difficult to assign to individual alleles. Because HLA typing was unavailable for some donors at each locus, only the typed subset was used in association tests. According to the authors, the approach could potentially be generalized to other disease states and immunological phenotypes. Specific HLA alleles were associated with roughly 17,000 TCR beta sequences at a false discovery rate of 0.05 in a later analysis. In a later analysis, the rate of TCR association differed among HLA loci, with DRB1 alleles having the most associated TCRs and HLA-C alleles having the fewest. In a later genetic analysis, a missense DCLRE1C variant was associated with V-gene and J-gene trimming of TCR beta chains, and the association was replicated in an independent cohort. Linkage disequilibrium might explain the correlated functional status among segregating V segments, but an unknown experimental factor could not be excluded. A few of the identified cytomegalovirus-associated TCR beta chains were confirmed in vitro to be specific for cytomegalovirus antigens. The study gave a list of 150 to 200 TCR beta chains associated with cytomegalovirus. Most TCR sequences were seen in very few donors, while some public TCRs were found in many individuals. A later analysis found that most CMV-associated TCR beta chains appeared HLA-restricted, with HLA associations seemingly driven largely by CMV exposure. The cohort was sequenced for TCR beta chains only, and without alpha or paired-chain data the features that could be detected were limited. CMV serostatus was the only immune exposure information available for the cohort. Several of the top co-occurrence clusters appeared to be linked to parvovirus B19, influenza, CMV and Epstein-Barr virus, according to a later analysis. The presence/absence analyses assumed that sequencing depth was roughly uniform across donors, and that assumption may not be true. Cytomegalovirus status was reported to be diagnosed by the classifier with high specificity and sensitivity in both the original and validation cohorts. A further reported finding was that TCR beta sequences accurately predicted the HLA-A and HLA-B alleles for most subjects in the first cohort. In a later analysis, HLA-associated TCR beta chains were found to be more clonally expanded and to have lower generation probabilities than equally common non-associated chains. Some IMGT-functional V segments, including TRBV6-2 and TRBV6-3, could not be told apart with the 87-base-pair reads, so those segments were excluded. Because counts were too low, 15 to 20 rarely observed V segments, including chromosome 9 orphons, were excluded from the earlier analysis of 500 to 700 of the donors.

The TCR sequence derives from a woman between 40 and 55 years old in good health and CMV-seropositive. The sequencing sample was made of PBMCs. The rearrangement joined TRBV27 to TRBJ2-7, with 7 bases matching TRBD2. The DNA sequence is TGTGCCAGCAGTCGATCCGGGACTACTCTTCGGGAGCAGTACTTC. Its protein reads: CASSRSGTTLREQYF.